The 30 T cell receptor beta chains presented below share a single source sample, sequenced in a study of blood T cells in healthy people across ages. Primers used in a second PCR of roughly 6 to 12 cycles were a sample-barcoded 5' primer and a J-beta primer mix. TCRdb recomputed calls from the 5' RACE reads with MiXCR, one row per CDR3 protein. This sample carries 800,000 to 1,300,000 distinct CDR3 sequences, about 25% of them seen once, and the ten largest clones take less than 0.75%. Separately, the same data were catalogued under a study of T cells of mothers and their children.

Sequencing was carried out using blood. The receptors derive from a girl aged 2-10 years in good health.

This clonotype was detected a few times. The chain employs TRBV13 and TRBJ2-7, with 14 bases fitting TRBD2. This CDR3 spans 15 amino acids. Germline trimming cut 4 bases from V and 5 bases from J; bases unmatched to any gene: 4. Germline V CDR1 and CDR2: PRHDT, FYEKMQ (reference sequence). CDR3 nucleotide sequence: TGTGCCAGCAGCTCAGGGACTAGCGGGAGACACGAGCAGTACTTC. It translates to CASSSGTSGRHEQYF.

A few counts support this clonotype. The genes are TRBV14 and TRBJ1-4, with D maybe TRBD1 (6 bases). V was cut by 4 bases and J by 8 bases, with 11 bases left in between. The CDR3 runs 13 residues. The germline V gene encodes CDR1 SGHDN and CDR2 FVKESK. This CDR3 reads CASSRDTEEKLFF. The CDR3, as DNA: TGTGCCAGCAGCCGGGACACCGAGGAAAAACTGTTTTTT.

In its sample, this clonotype was seen a few times. The chain carries TRBV4-2 and TRBJ1-6, with unresolved D. Trimming pared 0 bases from V and 5 bases from J, leaving 11 bases between. The CDR3 extends over 16 amino acids. Germline V gene sequence: CDR1 LGHNA, CDR2 YNFKEQ. In DNA, the CDR3 is TGTGCCAGCAGCCAAGATCCCGGACCGAATAATTCACCCCTCCACTTT. The encoded protein is CASSQDPGPNNSPLHF.

V is TRBV5-1 and J is TRBJ2-1; tentative D call: TRBD1 (5 bases). The germline gives CDR1 SGHRS, CDR2 YFSETQ. CDR3 size: 12 residues. Between the trimmed V and J ends, which lost 5 bases and 10 bases, there was a span of 13 bases. CDR3 region: CASRPWAGEQFF. CDR3 bases: TGCGCCAGCAGACCCTGGGCAGGGGAGCAGTTCTTC.

The gene calls are TRBV6-6 and TRBJ1-5; 11 bases agree with TRBD1. The CDR3 is 16 residues long. The germline gives CDR1 MNHNY, CDR2 SVGAGI (reference sequence). Trimming removed 4 bases from V and 2 bases from J; junction bases left unmatched: 4. CDR3: CASSWGQGEGNQPQHF. The CDR3 coding sequence is TGTGCCAGCAGTTGGGGACAGGGGGAGGGCAATCAGCCCCAGCATTTT.

This chain uses TRBV12-5 with TRBJ1-1, with unresolved D. The CDR3 has 14 residues. With 5 bases removed from V and 2 bases from J, the gap between germline ends came to 12 bases. The germline gives CDR1 LGHNT, CDR2 FRNRAP. The CDR3, as DNA: TGTGCTAGTGGTCCGAATTCGGGAAACACTGAAGCTTTCTTT. Translating it yields CASGPNSGNTEAFF.

The V gene is TRBV28, the J gene TRBJ2-5; 14 bases match TRBD2. CDR1 is MDHEN and CDR2 is SYDVKM in the germline V gene. There are 18 residues in the CDR3. With V trimmed by 2 bases and J by 3 bases, 8 bases remained unmatched. For the CDR3, the DNA is TGTGCCAGCAGTTTAGGACTAGCGGGAGGTAGGGTAGAAGAGACCCAGTACTTC. It codes for CASSLGLAGGRVEETQYF.

V is TRBV6-6 and J is TRBJ2-5, with TRBD2 identical over 10 bases. This CDR3 contains 14 residues. Looked up from germline, CDR1 is MNHNY and CDR2 is SVGAGI (reference sequence). V lost 11 bases to trimming and J lost 6 bases; unmatched junction nucleotides: 12. CDR3 region: CASCSGGAIKTQYF. CDR3 nucleotide sequence: TGTGCCTCTTGCAGCGGGGGGGCCATAAAGACCCAGTACTTC.

The genes are TRBV6-1 and TRBJ2-7, with 7 bases lining up with TRBD1. Losses at the gene ends were 10 bases for V and 1 base for J; bases not matched to a gene: 4. The CDR3 loop spans 12 amino acids. CDR1 and CDR2 (germline): MNHNS, SASEGT. The chain's CDR3 is CAIQQGSYEQYF. DNA for the CDR3: TGTGCCATTCAACAGGGGTCCTACGAGCAGTACTTC.

In this sample, this clonotype turned up a few times. CDR3 nucleotides: TGTGCCATCAGTGAGGATCTAGGGGAGCAGTACTTC. It encodes CAISEDLGEQYF. The chain couples TRBV10-3 to TRBJ2-7, with unresolved D. The V end lost 2 bases, the J end lost 7 bases, and 9 bases lay between the germline ends. This CDR3 region has 12 residues. Germline V CDR1 and CDR2: ENHRY, SYGVKD.

This clonotype came up a few times. The V call is TRBV6-2 or TRBV6-3, the J call TRBJ1-4; unclear D gene. The CDR3 sequence is 14 residues long. Germline CDR1 is MNHEY and CDR2 is SVGEGT. Trimming pared 2 bases from V and 4 bases from J, leaving 8 bases between. CDR3 bases: TGTGCCAGCAGTTACGGGAGCCATAATGAAAAACTGTTTTTT. It translates to CASSYGSHNEKLFF.

This clonotype was observed a few times. CDR3 residues: CASSLTGGGNQETQYF. The CDR3 DNA is TGTGCCAGCAGCTTAACGGGCGGGGGGAACCAAGAGACCCAGTACTTC. J is TRBJ2-5 and V is TRBV7-3; the match to TRBD2 covers 8 bases. CDR1 is SGHTA and CDR2 is FQGTGA in the germline V gene. Unmatched junction bases numbered 3, after V lost 0 bases and J lost 0 bases. CDR3 length equals 16 residues.

This clonotype appeared a few times. The rearrangement joins TRBV27 to TRBJ2-4, with D possibly matching TRBD2 (5 bases). The germline CDR1 and CDR2 sequences are MNHEY and SMNVEV (reference sequence). V gave up 2 bases and J gave up 4 bases, with 9 bases separating them. This CDR3 region has 14 residues. Here the CDR3 reads CASSLDPGKNIQYF. CDR3 nucleotide sequence: TGTGCCAGCAGTTTAGATCCGGGGAAAAACATTCAGTACTTC.

This clonotype was counted a few times. This chain connects TRBV9 to TRBJ2-7; TRBD1 is a possible D gene (5 bases). The germline V gene has CDR1 SGDLS and CDR2 YYNGEE. The CDR3 is made up of 15 amino acids. Trimming shortened V by 4 bases and J by 7 bases, and 21 bases separated the two germline ends. The CDR3 sequence is CASSFSSDMLGEQYF. The CDR3 nucleotides read TGTGCCAGCAGCTTTAGCTCGGACATGCTCGGGGAGCAGTACTTC.

As regards this clonotype: The germline gene is not matched at one end of the junction; a read error may be the cause. This chain joins TRBV24-1 and TRBJ1-4; 9 positions match TRBD1. Germline V gene lookup returns CDR1 KGHDR and CDR2 SFDVKD. This CDR3 spans 17 amino acids. DNA of the CDR3: TGTGCCACCAGTGACGGGACAGGGTTATCAACTAATGAAAGACTGTTTTTT. This sequence encodes CATSDGTGLSTNERLFF.

The J gene is TRBJ2-5, the V gene TRBV7-2; D not resolved. The J call may be mistaken, given a closer DNA end match to TRBJ2-1. Germline V gene sequence: CDR1 SGHTA, CDR2 FQGNSA. The CDR3 covers 11 residues. CDR3 protein: CASSMVDEQFF. CDR3 sequence (DNA): TGTGCCAGCAGCATGGTTGATGAGCAGTTCTTC.

The chain combines TRBV20-1 with TRBJ2-5; D might be TRBD1 or TRBD2, each matching 5 bases. The end of the DNA aligns better with TRBJ2-7, so the J call may be wrong. Germline CDR1 and CDR2: DFQATT and SNEGSKA (reference sequence). The CDR3 is 14 residues long. The DNA of the CDR3 is TGCAGTGCTAGAGGAGAGGGGTTGAGCTACGAGCAGTACTTC. This codes for CSARGEGLSYEQYF.

This clonotype was seen many times. The CDR3 region has the DNA TGCAGTGCCGGGTTAGGCGGGAGCGGCCAAGAGACCCAGTACTTC. Translation: CSAGLGGSGQETQYF. This rearrangement joins TRBV20-1 to TRBJ2-5; 7 nucleotides match TRBD2. Germline V gene data show CDR1 as DFQATT and CDR2 as SNEGSKA (reference sequence). This CDR3 spans 15 amino acids. Losses at the gene ends were 6 bases for V and 1 base for J; bases not matched to a gene: 11.

This clonotype occurred a few times. The chain links TRBV12-3 or TRBV12-4 to TRBJ2-3; tentatively, D is TRBD1 (6 bases). V lost 7 bases and J lost 2, with 31 bases in between. The CDR3 loop spans 20 amino acids. Here the CDR3 DNA reads TGTGCCAGCACAATGGACAGAACGCCCTCGCCCGATTTTAACACAGATACGCAGTATTTT. Translated, it gives CASTMDRTPSPDFNTDTQYF.

V usage is TRBV7-8 and J usage is TRBJ2-7; no clear D gene. The CDR3 loop spans 13 amino acids. Germline CDR1 is SGHVS and CDR2 is FQNEAQ. V lost 5 bases and J lost 2, with 10 bases in between. CDR3 amino acids: CASSPKGTYEQYF. Written as DNA, the CDR3 is TGTGCCAGCAGCCCCAAGGGAACCTACGAGCAGTACTTC.

There are a few counts of this clonotype. The V gene is TRBV20-1, the J gene TRBJ2-1, with D perhaps TRBD1 or TRBD2 (5 bases each). The germline V gene has CDR1 DFQATT and CDR2 SNEGSKA (reference sequence). Deletions cut 3 bases from V and 4 bases from J, with 13 bases between. CDR3 length: 14 amino acids. In DNA form, the CDR3 reads TGCAGTGCTAGGGCCTGGGACCGGTACAATGAGCAGTTCTTC. Translated, it gives CSARAWDRYNEQFF.

As for this clonotype: The limits of the CDR3 on the DNA are not certain, so only TCRdb's listed CDR3 is given. The chain joins TRBV9 to TRBJ2-2; the table gives TRBD1 as D, unverified against the DNA. The V gene's germline CDR1 is SGDLS and CDR2 YYNGEE. The CDR3 has 24 residues if both end residues are counted. CDR3 protein: CASTVGHRAYEQYFGPGTTGELFF.

V is TRBV12-3 or TRBV12-4 and J is TRBJ1-5, with D hard to call. The CDR3 sequence is 13 residues long. Trimming took off 2 bases at V and 7 bases at J, with 9 bases between the two ends. Written as DNA, the CDR3 is TGTGCCAGCAGTTTAAATGGGCGACAGCCCCAGCATTTT. This translates into CASSLNGRQPQHF.

The V and J genes are TRBV7-9 and TRBJ2-5, with D possibly being TRBD2 (5 bases). V shed 0 bases and J shed 7 bases, with 9 bases lying between them. The germline gives CDR1 SEHNR, CDR2 FQNEAQ (reference sequence). The CDR3 runs to 13 residues. The CDR3 DNA reads as TGTGCCAGCAGCTTAGCAGAGGGCGGGACCCAGTACTTC. Residues: CASSLAEGGTQYF.

This clonotype showed up just a few times. This CDR3 reads CSARTGSDGYTF. The CDR3 coding sequence is TGCAGTGCTCGGACAGGATCAGATGGCTACACCTTC. The V call is TRBV20-1, the J call TRBJ1-2; 7 nucleotides match TRBD1. Germline V gene data show CDR1 as DFQATT and CDR2 as SNEGSKA (reference sequence). Unmatched junction bases numbered 6, after V lost 5 bases and J lost 6 bases. The CDR3 extends over 12 amino acids.

The V call is TRBV2, the J call TRBJ1-4; D is ambiguous. The germline V gene has CDR1 SNHLY and CDR2 FYNNEI. V lost 8 bases and J 7 bases, leaving 8 bases between the germline ends. The CDR3 loop spans 11 amino acids. CDR3 bases: TGTGCCAGCGCCCGGAGTGAAAAACTGTTTTTT. It specifies CASARSEKLFF.

The V gene is TRBV7-2, the J gene TRBJ2-7, with a weak D call TRBD2 (5 bases). Germline CDR1 SGHTA, CDR2 FQGNSA. Trimming took off 7 bases at V and 0 bases at J, with 10 bases between the two ends. The CDR3 covers 13 residues. The CDR3 is CASKAGSSYEQYF. The CDR3 nucleotides are TGTGCCAGCAAAGCTGGGAGCTCCTACGAGCAGTACTTC.

This clonotype was counted ten times or more. This rearrangement joins TRBV12-3 or TRBV12-4 to TRBJ1-5; no reliable D call. Trimming left V 1 base short and J 0 bases short, with 7 bases between. The CDR3 totals 15 residues. CDR3 nucleotides: TGTGCCAGCAGTTTAGAGGGAAATAGCAATCAGCCCCAGCATTTT. It is translated as CASSLEGNSNQPQHF.

This clonotype was observed a few times. V and J are TRBV4-1 and TRBJ2-7; D not certain. Trimming stripped 1 base from V and 2 bases from J, with 9 bases between. CDR1 and CDR2 from the germline V gene are MGHRA and YSYEKL. The CDR3 sequence is 14 residues long. The CDR3 DNA reads as TGCGCCAGCAGCCAAGGGGTAGAGACCTACGAGCAGTACTTC. It specifies CASSQGVETYEQYF.

V gene TRBV7-8 combines with J gene TRBJ2-3; D not certain. V was clipped by 0 bases and J by 1 base, with 8 bases between them. The CDR3 covers 15 residues. Germline V gives CDR1 SGHVS, CDR2 FQNEAQ. The CDR3 DNA reads as TGTGCCAGCAGCTTAGCGCGAAGGGGCACAGATACGCAGTATTTT. This translates into CASSLARRGTDTQYF.